The TCR beta chain under discussion was sequenced for a study of OX40 agonist ivuxolimab in advanced cancers. Study overall: Every 2 weeks, patients received ivuxolimab intravenously, dosed at 0.01 to 10 mg/kg.

Libraries were prepared by immunoSEQ multiplex PCR; TCRdb keeps only in-frame clonotypes and omits some of them. Of 70,000 to 85,000 clones listed, 75% to 95% are singletons. Germline-derived CDR1 and CDR2 are MNHGY and SVAAGI. CDR3 size: 14 residues. The V end was cut by 8 bases, the J end by 1 base, with 12 bases between. This receptor was obtained from an adult with an advanced solid tumor such as melanoma, head and neck, liver or kidney cancer. The V and J genes are TRBV6-9 and TRBJ1-5, with D uncertain. The sequencing here drew on CD4+ or CD8+ T cells sorted from blood, taken in a trial of the OX40 agonist ivuxolimab. This chain's CDR3 is CASRQVSSNQPQHF. The CDR3 DNA is TGTGCCAGCCGGCAAGTATCCAGCAATCAGCCCCAGCATTTT.